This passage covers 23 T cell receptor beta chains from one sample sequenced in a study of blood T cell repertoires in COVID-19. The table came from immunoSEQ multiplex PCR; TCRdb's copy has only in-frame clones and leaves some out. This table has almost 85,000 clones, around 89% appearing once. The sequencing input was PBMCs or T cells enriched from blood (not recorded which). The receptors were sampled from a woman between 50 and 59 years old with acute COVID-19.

Here the CDR3 DNA reads TGTGCCAGTAGTATGTCATCGGTCTCTCGGGGCGAGCAGTACTTC. Amino acid sequence: CASSMSSVSRGEQYF. J is TRBJ2-7 and V is TRBV19; TRBD2 is a possible D gene (5 bases). Germline V CDR1 and CDR2: LNHDA, SQIVND (reference sequence). Trimming stripped 3 bases from V and 6 bases from J, with 18 bases between. The CDR3 is made up of 15 amino acids.

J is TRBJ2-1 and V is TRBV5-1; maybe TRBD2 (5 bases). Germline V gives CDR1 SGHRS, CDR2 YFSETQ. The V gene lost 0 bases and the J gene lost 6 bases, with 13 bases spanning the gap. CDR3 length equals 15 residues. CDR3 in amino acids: CASSLVGARFNEQFF. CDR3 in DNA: TGCGCCAGCAGCTTGGTGGGAGCGAGGTTCAATGAGCAGTTCTTC.

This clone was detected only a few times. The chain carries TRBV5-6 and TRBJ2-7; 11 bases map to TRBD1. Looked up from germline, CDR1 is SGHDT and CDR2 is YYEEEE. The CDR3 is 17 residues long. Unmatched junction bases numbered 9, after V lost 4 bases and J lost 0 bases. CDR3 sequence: CASSPWTGGPSSYEQYF. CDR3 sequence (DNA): TGTGCCAGCAGCCCCTGGACAGGGGGCCCAAGCTCCTACGAGCAGTACTTC. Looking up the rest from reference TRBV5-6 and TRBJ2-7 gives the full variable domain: DAGVTQSPTHLIKTRGQQVTLRCSPKSGHDTVSWYQQALGQGPQFIFQYYEEEERQRGNFPDRFSGHQFPNYSSELNVNALLLGDSALYLCASSPWTGGPSSYEQYFGPGTRLTVT.

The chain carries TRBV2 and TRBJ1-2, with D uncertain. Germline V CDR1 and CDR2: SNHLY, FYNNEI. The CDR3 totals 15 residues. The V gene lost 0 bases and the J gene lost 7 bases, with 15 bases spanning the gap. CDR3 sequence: CASSEALPGDGGYTF. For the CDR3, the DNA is TGTGCCAGCAGTGAAGCGCTTCCCGGGGATGGTGGCTACACCTTC.

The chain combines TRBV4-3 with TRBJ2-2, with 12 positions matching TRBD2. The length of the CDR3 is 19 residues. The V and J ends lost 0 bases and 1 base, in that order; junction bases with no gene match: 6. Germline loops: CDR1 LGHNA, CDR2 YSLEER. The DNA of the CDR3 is TGCGCCAGCAGCCAAGAGGTTCTAGCGGGAGGGAGGAACACCGGGGAGCTGTTTTTT. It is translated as CASSQEVLAGGRNTGELFF.

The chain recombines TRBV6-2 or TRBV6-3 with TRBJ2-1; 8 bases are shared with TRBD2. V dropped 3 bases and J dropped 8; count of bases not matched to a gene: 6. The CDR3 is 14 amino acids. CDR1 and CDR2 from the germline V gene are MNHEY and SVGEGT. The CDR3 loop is CASSYGLAVDEQFF. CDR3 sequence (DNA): TGTGCCAGCAGTTATGGACTAGCAGTCGATGAGCAGTTCTTC.

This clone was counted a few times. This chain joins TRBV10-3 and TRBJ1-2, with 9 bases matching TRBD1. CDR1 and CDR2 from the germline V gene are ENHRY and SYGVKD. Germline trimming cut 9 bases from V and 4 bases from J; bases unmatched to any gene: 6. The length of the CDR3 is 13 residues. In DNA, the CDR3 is TGTGCCATGCCGGGACAGGGTGGCTATGGCTACACCTTC. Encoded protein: CAMPGQGGYGYTF.

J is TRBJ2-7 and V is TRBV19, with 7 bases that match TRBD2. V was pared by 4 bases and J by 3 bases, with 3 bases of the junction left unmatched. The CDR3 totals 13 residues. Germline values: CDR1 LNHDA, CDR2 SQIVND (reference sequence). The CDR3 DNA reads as TGTGCCAGTAGTAGGACTAGGGGCTACGAGCAGTACTTC. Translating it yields CASSRTRGYEQYF.

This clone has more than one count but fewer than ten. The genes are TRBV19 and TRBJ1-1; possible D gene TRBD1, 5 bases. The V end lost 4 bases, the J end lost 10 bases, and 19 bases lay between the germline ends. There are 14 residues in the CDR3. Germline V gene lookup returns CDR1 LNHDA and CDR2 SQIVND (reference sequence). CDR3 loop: CASSRGDGIIGAFF. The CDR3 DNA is TGTGCCAGTAGTAGGGGGGATGGGATTATAGGAGCTTTCTTT.

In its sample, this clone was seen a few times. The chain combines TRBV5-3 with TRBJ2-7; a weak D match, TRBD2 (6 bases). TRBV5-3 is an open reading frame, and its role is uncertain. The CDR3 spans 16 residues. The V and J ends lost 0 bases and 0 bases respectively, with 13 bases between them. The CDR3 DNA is TGTGCCAGAAGCTTGGCCAGGGACTCCTTCTCCTACGAGCAGTACTTC. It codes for CARSLARDSFSYEQYF.

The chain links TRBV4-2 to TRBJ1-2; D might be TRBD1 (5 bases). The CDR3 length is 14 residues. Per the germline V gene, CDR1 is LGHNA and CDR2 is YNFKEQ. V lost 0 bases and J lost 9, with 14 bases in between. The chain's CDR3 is CASSQDFREMCYTF. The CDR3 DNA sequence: TGTGCCAGCAGCCAAGACTTCAGGGAAATGTGCTACACCTTC.

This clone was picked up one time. CDR3 protein: CASRNDRRAMGTAGNTIYF. The CDR3 nucleotides read TGTGCCAGTAGAAACGACAGGCGCGCGATGGGAACTGCTGGAAACACCATATATTTT. The chain has TRBV19 and TRBJ1-3; a weak D match, TRBD1 (6 bases). This CDR3 contains 19 residues. CDR1 and CDR2 (germline): LNHDA, SQIVND (reference sequence). The V gene lost 6 bases and the J gene lost 2 bases, with 26 bases spanning the gap. The full variable domain, completed using reference TRBV19 and TRBJ1-3, is DGGITQSPKYLFRKEGQNVTLSCEQNLNHDAMYWYRQDPGQGLRLIYYSQIVNDFQKGDIAEGYSVSREKKESFPLTVTSAQKNPTAFYLCASRNDRRAMGTAGNTIYFGEGSWLTVV.

For the CDR3, the DNA is TGTGCCAGCACCGAAACAGGGTCTGGCTACGAGCAGTACTTC. It is translated as CASTETGSGYEQYF. The rearrangement joins TRBV7-8 to TRBJ2-7; D perhaps matches TRBD1 (6 bases). Between the trimmed V and J ends, which lost 7 bases and 3 bases, there was a span of 16 bases. Germline-derived CDR1 and CDR2 are SGHVS and FQNEAQ. The CDR3 has 14 amino acids.

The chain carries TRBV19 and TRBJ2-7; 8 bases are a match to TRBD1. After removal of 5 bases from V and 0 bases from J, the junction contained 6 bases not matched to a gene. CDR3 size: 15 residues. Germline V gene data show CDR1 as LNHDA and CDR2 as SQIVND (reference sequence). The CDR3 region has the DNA TGTGCCAGTAGTGTTGCAGGGGGCCCCTCCTACGAGCAGTACTTC. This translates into CASSVAGGPSYEQYF.

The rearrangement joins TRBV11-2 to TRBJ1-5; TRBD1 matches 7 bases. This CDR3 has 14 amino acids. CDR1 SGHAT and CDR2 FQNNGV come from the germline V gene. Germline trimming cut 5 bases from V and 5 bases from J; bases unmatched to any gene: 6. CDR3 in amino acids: CASSRQGNDQPQHF. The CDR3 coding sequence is TGTGCCAGCAGCCGACAGGGTAATGATCAGCCCCAGCATTTT.

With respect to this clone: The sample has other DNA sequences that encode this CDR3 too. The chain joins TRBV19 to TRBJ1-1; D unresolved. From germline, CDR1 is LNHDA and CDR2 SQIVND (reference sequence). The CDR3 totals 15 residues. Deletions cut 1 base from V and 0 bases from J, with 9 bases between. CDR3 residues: CASSIGGGMNTEAFF. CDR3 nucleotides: TGTGCCAGTAGTATAGGTGGAGGGATGAACACTGAAGCTTTCTTT.

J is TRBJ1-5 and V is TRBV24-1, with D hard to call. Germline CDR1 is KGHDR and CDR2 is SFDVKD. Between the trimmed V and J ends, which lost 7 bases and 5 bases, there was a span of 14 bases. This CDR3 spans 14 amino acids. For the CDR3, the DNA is TGTGCCACCAGCGCGGCCCTCGCGGATCAGCCCCAGCATTTT. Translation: CATSAALADQPQHF.

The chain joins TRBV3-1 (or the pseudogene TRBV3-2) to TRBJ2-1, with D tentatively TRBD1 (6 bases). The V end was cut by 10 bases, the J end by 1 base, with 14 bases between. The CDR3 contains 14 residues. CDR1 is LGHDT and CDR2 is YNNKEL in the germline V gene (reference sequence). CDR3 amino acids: CATRRTESYNEQFF. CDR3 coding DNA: TGTGCCACCCGGCGGACAGAATCCTACAATGAGCAGTTCTTC.

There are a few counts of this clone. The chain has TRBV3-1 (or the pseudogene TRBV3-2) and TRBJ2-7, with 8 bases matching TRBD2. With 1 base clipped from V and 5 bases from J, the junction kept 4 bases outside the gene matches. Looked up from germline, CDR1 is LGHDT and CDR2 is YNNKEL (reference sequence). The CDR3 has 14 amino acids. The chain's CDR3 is CASSQVAGSDEQYF. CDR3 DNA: TGTGCCAGCAGCCAAGTAGCGGGGTCGGACGAGCAGTACTTC.

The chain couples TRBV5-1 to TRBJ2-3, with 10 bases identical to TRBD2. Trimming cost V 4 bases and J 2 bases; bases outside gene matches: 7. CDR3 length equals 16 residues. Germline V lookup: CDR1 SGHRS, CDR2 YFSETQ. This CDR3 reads CASSVTSGTTTDTQYF. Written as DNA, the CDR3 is TGCGCCAGCAGCGTAACTAGCGGGACGACCACAGATACGCAGTATTTT.

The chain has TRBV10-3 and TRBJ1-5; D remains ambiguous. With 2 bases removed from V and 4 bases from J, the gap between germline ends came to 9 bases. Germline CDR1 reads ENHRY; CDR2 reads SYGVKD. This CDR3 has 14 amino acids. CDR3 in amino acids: CAISEGRENQPQHF. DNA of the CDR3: TGTGCCATCAGTGAGGGGAGGGAAAATCAGCCCCAGCATTTT.

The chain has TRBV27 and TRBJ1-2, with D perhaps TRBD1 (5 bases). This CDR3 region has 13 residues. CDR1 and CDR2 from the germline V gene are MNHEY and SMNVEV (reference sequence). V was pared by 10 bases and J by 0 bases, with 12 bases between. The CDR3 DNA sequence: TGTGCCACCTCAGGGTTACCTAACTATGGCTACACCTTC. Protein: CATSGLPNYGYTF.

DNA of the CDR3: TGTGCCAGCAGAGACGACAGGGGGATGGCTAATGAAAAACTGTTTTTT. Protein: CASRDDRGMANEKLFF. This chain links TRBV11-3 with TRBJ1-4, with 9 positions matching TRBD1. V shed 6 bases, J shed 3 bases, and the junction held 8 bases outside the gene matches. CDR1 and CDR2 (germline): SGHNT, YENEEA. The CDR3 loop spans 16 amino acids.